The 2 T cell receptor beta chains below come from one sample, sequenced in a study of T-cell reconstitution after alpha-beta-depleted transplantation in children. It was with unique molecular identifiers that the TCRbeta library was prepared. TCRdb re-analysed the PCR reads in MiXCR, keeping a single row per CDR3 protein. The data hold about 460,000 distinct CDR3 sequences, with over 9.5% observed a single time. The material sequenced was PBMCs, taken before TCRalphabeta/CD19-depleted stem cell transplant. Receptor source: a child younger than 10 with inherited bone marrow failure, due to receive a stem cell transplant.

This clonotype has at least ten counts. The V and J genes are TRBV5-1 and TRBJ2-3, with D possibly TRBD2 on 7 matching bases. Germline CDR1 and CDR2: SGHRS and YFSETQ. Trimming took off 6 bases at V and 6 bases at J, with 14 bases between the two ends. This CDR3 has 13 residues. The CDR3 nucleotides read TGCGCCAGCAACCAGGGGAGGGCGGATACGCAGTATTTT. Protein: CASNQGRADTQYF.

This clonotype was seen more than once but under ten times. The chain combines TRBV29-1 with TRBJ2-1; unclear D gene. V lost 3 bases, J lost 7 bases, and 10 bases lay in between. The CDR3 has 12 amino acids. In germline, CDR1 is SQVTM, CDR2 ANQGSEA. CDR3 DNA sequence: TGCAGCGTTGAGGCAGGTGATAATGAGCAGTTCTTC. Translated, it gives CSVEAGDNEQFF.